The 25 T cell receptor beta chains listed next were all sequenced from one sample in a study of T cell repertoires in cytomegalovirus infection. For these TCRs, the target antigens are not known. TCRdb used MiXCR to reprocess the reads, holding one entry per CDR3 protein. The profile shows around 47,000 distinct CDR3 sequences, about 19% of them singletons. Sequencing was performed on CD8+ T cells from cultured PBMCs, taken from culture after CMV antigen stimulation. The source of these receptors is a human donor in good health (CMV status not recorded). Some clones in this sample may be carry-over from other donors' samples.

The chain carries TRBV11-2 and TRBJ2-1, with D possibly being TRBD2 (5 bases). Germline CDR1 reads SGHAT; CDR2 reads FQNNGV. V gave up 5 bases and J gave up 10 bases, with 21 bases separating them. This CDR3 region has 15 residues. The CDR3 sequence: CASSPLALGADEQFF. The CDR3, as DNA: TGTGCCAGCAGCCCGTTAGCGTTGGGCGCGGACGAGCAGTTCTTC.

This clonotype was seen more than once but under ten times. The rearrangement links TRBV12-3 or TRBV12-4 to TRBJ1-5; D is uncertain. V shed 0 bases and J shed 1 base, with 10 bases lying between them. The CDR3 loop spans 16 amino acids. CDR3 coding DNA: TGTGCCAGCAGTTTAGCTGCGCTCAGGAGCAATCAGCCCCAGCATTTT. Amino acid sequence: CASSLAALRSNQPQHF.

This clonotype was observed a handful of times. The rearrangement joins TRBV11-2 to TRBJ2-7; no definite D call. The CDR3 extends over 15 amino acids. The V gene lost 4 bases and the J gene lost 5 bases, with 18 bases spanning the gap. Per the germline V gene, CDR1 is SGHAT and CDR2 is FQNNGV. The CDR3 sequence is CASSSIAEAVHEQYF. The CDR3 coding sequence is TGTGCCAGCAGCTCGATCGCAGAGGCGGTCCACGAGCAGTACTTC.

This chain connects TRBV2 to TRBJ1-1; weak D call: TRBD1 (5 bases). V lost 4 bases, J lost 1 base, and 10 bases lay in between. The CDR3 totals 14 residues. Germline CDR1 reads SNHLY; CDR2 reads FYNNEI. CDR3 nucleotide sequence: TGTGCCAGCAGTGCCGGGACCGCGAACACTGAAGCTTTCTTT. Its protein is CASSAGTANTEAFF.

The rearrangement joins TRBV12-3 or TRBV12-4 to TRBJ2-7, with TRBD1 matching 7 bases. CDR3 size: 14 residues. V gave up 8 bases and J gave up 4 bases; unmatched junction bases: 11. The CDR3 here is CASRPTGITYEQYF. The CDR3 bases are TGTGCCAGCCGCCCGACAGGGATAACTTACGAGCAGTACTTC.

This clonotype was seen only a few times. The rearrangement links TRBV7-6 to TRBJ1-1; D remains ambiguous. V dropped 5 bases and J dropped 5 bases, with 18 bases sitting between them. Per germline, CDR1 SGHVS and CDR2 FNYEAQ. The CDR3 loop spans 15 amino acids. CDR3 region: CASSLKGGSETEAFF. In nucleotides, the CDR3 is TGTGCCAGCAGCCTCAAGGGAGGGTCGGAAACTGAAGCTTTCTTT.

This clonotype was recorded a few times. The gene calls are TRBV7-9 and TRBJ1-2, with 8 bases identical to TRBD1. The CDR3 sequence is 17 residues long. Germline CDR1 is SEHNR and CDR2 is FQNEAQ (reference sequence). After removal of 4 bases from V and 2 bases from J, the junction contained 12 bases not matched to a gene. The CDR3 protein is CASSSPGQEERNYGYTF. CDR3 sequence (DNA): TGTGCCAGCAGCTCACCGGGACAGGAGGAGAGAAACTATGGCTACACCTTC.

The chain has TRBV27 and TRBJ2-7; perhaps D is TRBD1 or TRBD2 (5 bases each). The V end was cut by 7 bases, the J end by 2 bases, with 15 bases between. Germline CDR1 and CDR2: MNHEY and SMNVEV (reference sequence). The CDR3 loop spans 14 amino acids. Here the CDR3 DNA reads TGTGCCAGCACCCTACAGGTGGGGGCCTACGAGCAGTACTTC. It yields the protein CASTLQVGAYEQYF.

This clonotype has more than one count but fewer than ten. V and J are TRBV7-2 and TRBJ1-2; 7 nucleotides match TRBD1. The length of the CDR3 is 15 residues. Germline loops: CDR1 SGHTA, CDR2 FQGNSA. V shed 3 bases and J 5 bases; nucleotides not matched to a gene: 9. In DNA form, the CDR3 reads TGTGCCAGCAGCTTCCCCCAGACAGGGTTGTATGGCTACACCTTC. As protein: CASSFPQTGLYGYTF.

This clonotype was detected many times. The chain is built from TRBV7-6 and TRBJ2-7; perhaps TRBD1 as D (5 bases). Germline values: CDR1 SGHVS, CDR2 FNYEAQ. Trimming took off 0 bases at V and 5 bases at J, with 8 bases between the two ends. CDR3 length: 13 amino acids. The CDR3 nucleotides are TGTGCCAGCAGCTTAGCGCGCAGGGACGAGCAGTACTTC. This gives the protein CASSLARRDEQYF.

This clonotype occurred many times. The V call is TRBV7-3, the J call TRBJ2-1; D not resolved. Germline-derived CDR1 and CDR2 are SGHTA and FQGTGA. Trimming removed 2 bases from V and 6 bases from J, with 5 bases in between. CDR3 length: 12 residues. This CDR3 is CASSLEGNEQFF. The CDR3 DNA sequence: TGTGCCAGCAGCTTAGAAGGCAATGAGCAGTTCTTC.

This rearrangement joins TRBV5-1 to TRBJ1-1; 7 bases match TRBD1. The V and J ends lost 7 bases and 5 bases, in that order; junction bases with no gene match: 11. This CDR3 contains 14 residues. The germline gives CDR1 SGHRS, CDR2 YFSETQ. The CDR3 DNA is TGCGCCAGCGCACCACAGGGGCCGAGAACTGAAGCTTTCTTT. It codes for CASAPQGPRTEAFF.

This clonotype was detected a few times. The V gene is TRBV11-2, the J gene TRBJ2-3, with D uncertain. Trimming took off 0 bases at V and 5 bases at J, with 9 bases between the two ends. Germline values: CDR1 SGHAT, CDR2 FQNNGV. This CDR3 contains 14 residues. CDR3 coding DNA: TGTGCCAGCAGCTTAGACAGCTTTGGAGATACGCAGTATTTT. Encoded protein: CASSLDSFGDTQYF.

The gene calls are TRBV4-3 and TRBJ1-1, with D perhaps TRBD1 (5 bases). V lost 1 base to trimming and J lost 5 bases, with 8 bases between them. This CDR3 spans 13 amino acids. Germline V gene data show CDR1 as LGHNA and CDR2 as YSLEER. Here the CDR3 reads CASSQGGRTEAFF. The CDR3 DNA follows: TGCGCCAGCAGCCAAGGGGGCCGGACTGAAGCTTTCTTT.

As concerns this clonotype: An end of the junction does not agree with germline; a read error may underlie this. The CDR3 protein is CASSPLQGSPDGYSF. In DNA, the CDR3 is TGCGCCAGCAGCCCGCTACAGGGCTCTCCCGATGGCTACAGCTTC. This chain links TRBV5-1 with TRBJ1-2, with D perhaps TRBD1 (6 bases). This CDR3 region has 15 residues. Germline loops: CDR1 SGHRS, CDR2 YFSETQ.

The CDR3 loop is CASSSGQKNYGYTF. The CDR3 DNA reads as TGTGCCAGCAGCTCGGGACAGAAAAACTATGGCTACACCTTC. The chain links TRBV7-9 to TRBJ1-2; TRBD1 matches 7 bases. The junction had 4 bases not matched to a gene; V was cut back by 4 bases and J by 2 bases. The germline CDR1 and CDR2 sequences are SEHNR and FQNEAQ (reference sequence). The CDR3 is made up of 14 amino acids.

The J gene is TRBJ2-7, the V gene TRBV6-4; the D gene is possibly TRBD1 (5 bases). The CDR3 contains 17 residues. Germline-derived CDR1 and CDR2 are MRHNA and SNTAGT. V dropped 0 bases and J dropped 1 base, with 16 bases sitting between them. CDR3 sequence (DNA): TGTGCCAGCAGTGACTCGATAAATAAGGACAAGTCCTACGAGCAGTACTTC. It codes for CASSDSINKDKSYEQYF.

This chain joins TRBV6-6 and TRBJ2-1; TRBD1 or TRBD2 may be the D gene (7 bases each). The V and J ends lost 2 bases and 10 bases respectively, with 12 bases between them. Germline V lookup: CDR1 MNHNY, CDR2 SVGAGI (reference sequence). The length of the CDR3 is 13 residues. The CDR3 here is CASSYGQGGEQFF. The CDR3 bases are TGTGCCAGCAGTTACGGGCAGGGGGGGGAGCAGTTCTTC.

The V and J genes are TRBV7-8 and TRBJ1-2; D gene uncertain. V was pared by 5 bases and J by 6 bases, with 16 bases between. This CDR3 comprises 14 residues. Germline-derived CDR1 and CDR2 are SGHVS and FQNEAQ. CDR3 protein: CASSPGRLANGYTF. Here the CDR3 DNA reads TGTGCCAGCAGCCCCGGTCGCCTTGCGAATGGCTACACCTTC.

This clonotype was counted only a few times. The genes are TRBV7-6 and TRBJ1-2, with TRBD1 matching 10 bases. J was trimmed by 2 bases and V by 2 bases; bases with no gene match: 14. The V gene's germline CDR1 is SGHVS and CDR2 FNYEAQ. The CDR3 is made up of 19 amino acids. In DNA form, the CDR3 reads TGTGCCAGCAGCTTAACCTACCGGGACAGGGGATCAGAGAACTATGGCTACACCTTC. Translating gives CASSLTYRDRGSENYGYTF.

The V call is TRBV6-5, the J call TRBJ2-2, with a tentative D call TRBD2 (5 bases). Trimming removed 5 bases at V and 3 bases at J, with 10 bases between. Germline CDR1 MNHEY, CDR2 SVGAGI. This CDR3 region has 14 residues. CDR3 sequence reads: CASSHGLDTGELFF. Written as DNA, the CDR3 is TGTGCCAGCAGTCATGGACTTGACACCGGGGAGCTGTTTTTT.

This clonotype has more than one count but fewer than ten. CDR3 region: CASSQILNTEAFF. The CDR3 DNA is TGCGCCAGCAGCCAAATTCTGAACACTGAAGCTTTCTTT. The J gene is TRBJ1-1, the V gene TRBV4-1; D call uncertain. Germline V gene sequence: CDR1 MGHRA, CDR2 YSYEKL. The V end lost 2 bases, the J end lost 0 bases, and 4 bases lay between the germline ends. The CDR3 is made up of 13 amino acids.

This chain connects TRBV7-2 to TRBJ2-3; TRBD2 matches at 7 bases. This CDR3 is built from 16 residues. Germline assignment: CDR1 SGHTA and CDR2 FQGNSA. With 5 bases clipped from V and 2 bases from J, the junction kept 10 bases outside the gene matches. CDR3 sequence reads: CASSPGLAAYTDTQYF. The CDR3 coding sequence is TGTGCCAGCAGCCCCGGCCTAGCGGCTTACACAGATACGCAGTATTTT.

The CDR3 is CASSFGQGPEAFF. CDR3 sequence (DNA): TGTGCCAGCAGCTTCGGACAGGGCCCTGAAGCTTTCTTT. J is TRBJ1-1 and V is TRBV7-2, with TRBD1 matching 8 bases. J gave up 6 bases and V 3 bases, and 3 bases lay outside the gene matches. This CDR3 spans 13 amino acids. Germline V gene lookup returns CDR1 SGHTA and CDR2 FQGNSA.

This clonotype was detected only a few times. This chain joins TRBV11-1 and TRBJ1-1; TRBD1 might be the D (6 bases). CDR1 is SGHAT and CDR2 is FQDESV in the germline V gene (reference sequence). Trimming stripped 6 bases from V and 4 bases from J, with 18 bases between. The CDR3 totals 15 residues. The DNA of the CDR3 is TGTGCCAGCAGTTCCATAGGGGGACCGGGCACTGAAGCTTTCTTT. Protein product: CASSSIGGPGTEAFF.